The 10 T cell receptor beta chains below were found in one sample sequenced in a study of blood T cell repertoires in COVID-19. TCRdb keeps only in-frame clones here, not all; method: immunoSEQ multiplex PCR. The sample consists of 200,000 to 300,000 clones, 87% of them appearing once. Specimen: peripheral blood. These TCRs come from a woman aged 45-59 years with acute or convalescent COVID-19.

A single count supports this clone. J is TRBJ2-1 and V is TRBV28; a possible D gene is TRBD1 (6 bases). CDR3 size: 15 residues. CDR1 is MDHEN, CDR2 SYDVKM, per germline. V was trimmed by 7 bases and J by 0 bases, leaving 13 bases between them. CDR3 amino acids: CASKTGSPSYNEQFF. DNA for the CDR3: TGTGCCAGCAAAACAGGGAGTCCCTCCTACAATGAGCAGTTCTTC.

The V and J genes are TRBV11-3 and TRBJ2-3; D not resolved. Per the germline V gene, CDR1 is SGHNT and CDR2 is YENEEA. The CDR3 consists of 16 residues. The V end lost 1 base, the J end lost 0 bases, and 11 bases lay between the germline ends. The CDR3 DNA reads TGTGCCAGCAGCTTAGGTACCGGGTCAAGCACAGATACGCAGTATTTT. It yields the protein CASSLGTGSSTDTQYF.

The gene calls are TRBV11-3 and TRBJ2-7; D perhaps matches TRBD1 (5 bases). V was shortened by 6 bases and J by 2 bases, with 11 bases between the two germline ends. Germline V gene sequence: CDR1 SGHNT, CDR2 YENEEA. The CDR3 is 13 amino acids. CDR3 nucleotides: TGTGCCAGCAGTTTGGGGCGTACCTACGAGCAGTACTTC. It translates to CASSLGRTYEQYF. Based on the CDR3 plus reference TRBV11-3 and TRBJ2-7, the full variable domain is EAGVVQSPRYKIIEKKQPVAFWCNPISGHNTLYWYLQNLGQGPELLIRYENEEAVDDSQLPKDRFSAERLKGVDSTLKIQPAELGDSAVYLCASSLGRTYEQYFGPGTRLTVT.

This clone was found a few times. The J gene is TRBJ2-3, the V gene TRBV25-1; D unresolved. Germline lookup yields CDR1 MGHDK and CDR2 SYGVNS. The V gene lost 3 bases and the J gene lost 0 bases, with 10 bases spanning the gap. The CDR3 contains 15 residues. The chain's CDR3 is CASSERRGSTDTQYF. CDR3 DNA sequence: TGTGCCAGCAGTGAGAGAAGAGGTAGCACAGATACGCAGTATTTT.

This clone was counted once. The rearrangement joins TRBV28 to TRBJ1-6, with 9 bases aligning to TRBD1. Losses at the gene ends were 7 bases for V and 9 bases for J; bases not matched to a gene: 7. Looked up from germline, CDR1 is MDHEN and CDR2 is SYDVKM. The CDR3 spans 14 residues. DNA of the CDR3: TGTGCCAGCATCGCCGGGACAGGGTTTTCACCCCTCCACTTT. It codes for CASIAGTGFSPLHF.

The CDR3 loop is CSALTPTSTEAFF. The CDR3 DNA reads as TGCAGCGCCCTCACTCCGACTAGCACTGAAGCTTTCTTT. The chain uses TRBV29-1 and TRBJ1-1; D gene uncertain. This CDR3 is built from 13 residues. Germline CDR1 SQVTM, CDR2 ANQGSEA. The germline V and J ends were trimmed by 7 bases and 4 bases, with 16 bases remaining between them.

The V call is TRBV15, the J call TRBJ1-4; 9 bases map to TRBD1. The CDR3 is 15 amino acids. V shed 3 bases and J 7 bases; nucleotides not matched to a gene: 6. Germline CDR1 LNHNV, CDR2 YYDKDF (reference sequence). This CDR3 reads CATSRGGQGSEKLFF. CDR3 coding DNA: TGTGCCACCAGCAGGGGGGGACAGGGCAGTGAAAAACTGTTTTTT. Complete variable domain (other parts from reference TRBV15 and TRBJ1-4): DAMVIQNPRYQVTQFGKPVTLSCSQTLNHNVMYWYQQKSSQAPKLLFHYYDKDFNNEADTPDNFQSRRPNTSFCFLDIRSPGLGDTAMYLCATSRGGQGSEKLFFGSGTQLSVL.

The V and J genes are TRBV29-1 and TRBJ2-2, with 8 bases lining up with TRBD1. The trim removed 6 bases at V and 1 base at J, leaving 1 base unmatched. The length of the CDR3 is 13 residues. Per germline, CDR1 SQVTM and CDR2 ANQGSEA. Written as DNA, the CDR3 is TGCAGCGTGGGACAGGTGAACACCGGGGAGCTGTTTTTT. Its translation is CSVGQVNTGELFF.

The rearrangement links TRBV7-2 to TRBJ1-1, with 10 bases matching TRBD1. Germline CDR1 reads SGHTA; CDR2 reads FQGNSA. Trimming cost V 5 bases and J 1 base; bases outside gene matches: 10. CDR3 size: 17 residues. The CDR3 DNA is TGTGCCAGCAGCCCGCCCCCGGGACAGGGGAAGAACACTGAAGCTTTCTTT. The encoded protein is CASSPPPGQGKNTEAFF.

V and J are TRBV27 and TRBJ2-1, with D hard to call. The CDR3 is 15 residues long. Between the trimmed V and J ends, which lost 5 bases and 0 bases, there was a span of 11 bases. Germline V gives CDR1 MNHEY, CDR2 SMNVEV (reference sequence). CDR3 DNA: TGTGCCAGCAGTCCTTTCACGAGCTCCTACAATGAGCAGTTCTTC. Translation gives CASSPFTSSYNEQFF.